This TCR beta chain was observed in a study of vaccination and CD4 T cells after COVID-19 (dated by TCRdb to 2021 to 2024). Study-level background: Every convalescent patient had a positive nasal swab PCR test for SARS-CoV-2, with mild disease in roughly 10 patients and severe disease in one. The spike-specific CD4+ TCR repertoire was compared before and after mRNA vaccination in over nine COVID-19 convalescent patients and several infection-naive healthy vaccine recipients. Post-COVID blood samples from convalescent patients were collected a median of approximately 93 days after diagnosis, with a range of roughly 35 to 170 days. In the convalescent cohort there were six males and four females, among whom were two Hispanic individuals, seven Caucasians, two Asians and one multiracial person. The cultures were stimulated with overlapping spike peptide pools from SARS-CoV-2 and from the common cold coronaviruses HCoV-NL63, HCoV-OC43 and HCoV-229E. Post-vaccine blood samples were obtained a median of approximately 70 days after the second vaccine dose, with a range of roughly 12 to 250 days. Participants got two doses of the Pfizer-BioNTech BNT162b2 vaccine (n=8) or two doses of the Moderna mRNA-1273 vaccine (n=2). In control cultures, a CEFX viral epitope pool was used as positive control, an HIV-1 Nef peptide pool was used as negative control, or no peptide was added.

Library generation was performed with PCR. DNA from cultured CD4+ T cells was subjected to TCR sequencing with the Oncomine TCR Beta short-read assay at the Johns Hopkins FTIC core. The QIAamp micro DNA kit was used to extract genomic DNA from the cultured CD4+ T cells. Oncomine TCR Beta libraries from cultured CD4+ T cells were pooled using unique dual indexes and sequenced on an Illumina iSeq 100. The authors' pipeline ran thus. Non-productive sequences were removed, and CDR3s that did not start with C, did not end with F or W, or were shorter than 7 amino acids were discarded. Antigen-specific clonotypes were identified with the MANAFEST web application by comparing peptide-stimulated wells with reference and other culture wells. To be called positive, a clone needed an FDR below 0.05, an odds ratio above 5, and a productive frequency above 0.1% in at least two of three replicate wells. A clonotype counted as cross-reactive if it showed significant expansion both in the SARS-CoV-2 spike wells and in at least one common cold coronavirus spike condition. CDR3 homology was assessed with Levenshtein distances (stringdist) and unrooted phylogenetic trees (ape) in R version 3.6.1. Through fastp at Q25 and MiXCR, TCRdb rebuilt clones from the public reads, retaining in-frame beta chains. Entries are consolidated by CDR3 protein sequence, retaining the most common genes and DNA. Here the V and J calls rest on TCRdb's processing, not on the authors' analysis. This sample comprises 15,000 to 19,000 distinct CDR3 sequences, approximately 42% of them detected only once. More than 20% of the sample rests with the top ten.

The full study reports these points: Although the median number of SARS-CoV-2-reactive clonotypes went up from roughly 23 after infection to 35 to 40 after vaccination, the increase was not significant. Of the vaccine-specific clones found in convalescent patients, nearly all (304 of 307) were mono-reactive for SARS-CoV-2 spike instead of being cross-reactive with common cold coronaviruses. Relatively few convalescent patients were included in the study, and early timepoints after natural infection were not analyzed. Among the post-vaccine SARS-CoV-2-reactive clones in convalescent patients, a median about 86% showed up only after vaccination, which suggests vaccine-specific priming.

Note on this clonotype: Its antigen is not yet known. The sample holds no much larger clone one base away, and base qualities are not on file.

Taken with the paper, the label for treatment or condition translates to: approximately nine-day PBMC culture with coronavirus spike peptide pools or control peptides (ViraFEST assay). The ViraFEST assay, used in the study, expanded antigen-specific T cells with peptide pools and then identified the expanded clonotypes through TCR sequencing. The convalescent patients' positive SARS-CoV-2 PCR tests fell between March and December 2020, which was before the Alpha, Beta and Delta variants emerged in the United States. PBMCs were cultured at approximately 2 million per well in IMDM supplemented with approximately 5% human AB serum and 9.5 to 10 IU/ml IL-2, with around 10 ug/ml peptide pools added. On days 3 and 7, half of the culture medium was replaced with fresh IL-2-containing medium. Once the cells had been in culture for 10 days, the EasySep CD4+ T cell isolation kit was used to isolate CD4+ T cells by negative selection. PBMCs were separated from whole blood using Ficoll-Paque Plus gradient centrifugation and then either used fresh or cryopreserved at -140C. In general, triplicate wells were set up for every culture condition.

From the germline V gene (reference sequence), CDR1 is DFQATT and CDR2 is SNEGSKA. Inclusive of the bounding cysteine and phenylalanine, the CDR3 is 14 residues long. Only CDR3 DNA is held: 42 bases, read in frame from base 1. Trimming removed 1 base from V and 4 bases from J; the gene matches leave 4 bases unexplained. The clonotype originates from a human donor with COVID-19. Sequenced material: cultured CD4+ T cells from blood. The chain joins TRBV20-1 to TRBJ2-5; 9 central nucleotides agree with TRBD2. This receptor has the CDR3 CSARVAGVGETQYF. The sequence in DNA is TGCAGTGCTAGAGTAGCGGGGGTAGGAGAGACCCAGTACTTC.